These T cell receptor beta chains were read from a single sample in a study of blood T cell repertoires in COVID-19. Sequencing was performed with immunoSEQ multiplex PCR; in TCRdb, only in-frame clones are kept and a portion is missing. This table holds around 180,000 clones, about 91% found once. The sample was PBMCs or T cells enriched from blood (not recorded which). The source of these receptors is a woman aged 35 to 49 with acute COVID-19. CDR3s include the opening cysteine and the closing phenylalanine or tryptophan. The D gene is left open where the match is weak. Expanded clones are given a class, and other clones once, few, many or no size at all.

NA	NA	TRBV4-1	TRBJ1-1	CASSPDGVGTFF	TGCGCCAGCAGCCCAGACGGGGTTGGAACTTTCTTT
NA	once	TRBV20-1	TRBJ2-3	CSASRAGRTDTQYF	TGCAGTGCTAGTAGGGCGGGACGCACAGATACGCAGTATTTT
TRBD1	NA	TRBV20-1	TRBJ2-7	CSAIRGREQYF	TGCAGTGCTATAAGGGGGCGCGAGCAGTACTTC
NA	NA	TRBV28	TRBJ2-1	CASSLPGVLLEQFF	TGTGCCAGCAGTTTACCGGGGGTACTCCTTGAGCAGTTCTTC
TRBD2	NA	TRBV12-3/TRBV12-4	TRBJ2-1	CASRHTSGRFFF	TGTGCCAGCAGACATACTAGCGGGAGATTTTTCTTC
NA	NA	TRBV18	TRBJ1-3	CASSLDSRSGNTIYF	TGTGCCAGCTCACTGGACAGTCGCTCTGGAAACACCATATATTTT
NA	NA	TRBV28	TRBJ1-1	CASSFPRGGGTEAFF	TGTGCCAGCAGTTTCCCTAGGGGCGGGGGCACTGAAGCTTTCTTT
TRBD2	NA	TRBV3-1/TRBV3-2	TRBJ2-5	CASSQGYGLAKETQYF	TGTGCCAGCAGCCAAGGTTACGGACTAGCTAAAGAGACCCAGTACTTC
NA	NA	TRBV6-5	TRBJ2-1	CASRSPVLSYNEQFF	TGTGCCAGCAGGTCACCGGTCCTCTCCTACAATGAGCAGTTCTTC
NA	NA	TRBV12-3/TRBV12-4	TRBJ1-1	CASSGGNTEAFF	TGTGCCAGCAGCGGGGGGAACACTGAAGCTTTCTTT
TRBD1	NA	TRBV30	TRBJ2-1	CAWKPDRGYNEQFF	TGTGCCTGGAAACCGGACAGGGGCTACAATGAGCAGTTCTTC
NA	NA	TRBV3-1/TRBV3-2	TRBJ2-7	CASSQVLYEQYF	TGTGCCAGCAGCCAAGTCCTCTACGAGCAGTACTTC
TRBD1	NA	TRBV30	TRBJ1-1	CALTRDRGRDTEAFF	TGTGCCCTCACGCGGGACAGGGGAAGGGACACTGAAGCTTTCTTT
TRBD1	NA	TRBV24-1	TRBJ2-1	CATSDPGTVDNEQFF	TGTGCCACCAGTGATCCCGGGACAGTAGACAATGAGCAGTTCTTC
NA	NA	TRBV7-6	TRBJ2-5	CASSLDRSPQRGETQYF	TGTGCCAGCAGCTTAGATAGGAGTCCTCAAAGGGGGGAGACCCAGTACTTC
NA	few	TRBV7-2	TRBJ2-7	CASSFRGGPYEQYF	TGTGCCAGCAGCTTTAGGGGGGGCCCCTACGAGCAGTACTTC
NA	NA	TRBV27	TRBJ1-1	CASSLRSPYGGDGNTEAFF	TGTGCCAGCAGTTTAAGGTCCCCCTACGGGGGGGACGGGAACACTGAAGCTTTCTTT
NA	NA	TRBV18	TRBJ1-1	CASSADSNTEAFF	TGTGCCAGCTCAGCAGACTCTAACACTGAAGCTTTCTTT
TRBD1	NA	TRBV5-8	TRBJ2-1	CASSWTGNEQFF	TGTGCCAGCAGCTGGACAGGGAATGAGCAGTTCTTC
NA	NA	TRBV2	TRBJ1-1	CASSGGGLRANTEAFF	TGTGCCAGCAGTGGAGGAGGACTGCGGGCGAACACTGAAGCTTTCTTT
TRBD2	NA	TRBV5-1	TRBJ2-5	CASSALGGSSQETQYF	TGCGCCAGCAGCGCGCTAGGCGGGAGTTCCCAAGAGACCCAGTACTTC
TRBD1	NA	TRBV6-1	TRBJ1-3	CASSASVTGQGNTIYF	TGTGCCAGCAGTGCGTCCGTGACAGGGCAAGGAAACACCATATATTTT
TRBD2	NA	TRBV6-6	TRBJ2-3	CASSYGLAGVPDTQYF	TGTGCCAGCAGTTACGGACTAGCGGGAGTGCCAGATACGCAGTATTTT
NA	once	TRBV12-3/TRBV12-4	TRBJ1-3	CASNFRGNTIYF	TGTGCCAGCAATTTCCGGGGAAACACCATATATTTT
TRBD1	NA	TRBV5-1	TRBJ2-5	CASSSTGQETQYF	TGCGCCAGCAGCTCGACAGGGCAAGAGACCCAGTACTTC
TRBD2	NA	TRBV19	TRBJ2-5	CASSIGLAGVQETQYF	TGTGCCAGTAGTATAGGACTAGCGGGAGTTCAGGAGACCCAGTACTTC
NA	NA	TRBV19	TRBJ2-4	CASSVLQGTKNIQYF	TGTGCCAGTAGTGTATTACAGGGTACCAAAAACATTCAGTACTTC
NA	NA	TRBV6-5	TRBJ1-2	CASSLGRHYGYTF	TGTGCCAGCAGTTTGGGCAGACACTATGGCTACACCTTC
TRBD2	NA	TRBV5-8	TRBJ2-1	CASSLEGTSGRLSSEQFF	TGTGCCAGCAGCTTGGAAGGGACTAGCGGGAGGTTATCGAGTGAGCAGTTCTTC
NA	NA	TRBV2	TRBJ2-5	CASSENEMVKRRDGETQYF	TGTGCCAGCAGTGAAAATGAAATGGTAAAGCGGAGGGATGGGGAGACCCAGTACTTC
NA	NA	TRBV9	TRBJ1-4	CASSAQALNEKLFF	TGTGCCAGCAGCGCACAGGCTCTTAATGAAAAACTGTTTTTT
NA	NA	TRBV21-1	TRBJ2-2	CASWFVIRRLAGVPNTGELFF	TGTGCCAGCTGGTTTGTCATACGGCGTCTAGCGGGAGTTCCTAACACCGGGGAGCTGTTTTTT
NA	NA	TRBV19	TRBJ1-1	CASSLAGLGGTEAFF	TGTGCCAGTAGCCTTGCAGGGCTCGGGGGGACTGAAGCTTTCTTT
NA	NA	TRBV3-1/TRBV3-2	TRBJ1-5	CASSPSGNRDQPQHF	TGTGCCAGCAGCCCCTCAGGGAATCGGGATCAGCCCCAGCATTTT
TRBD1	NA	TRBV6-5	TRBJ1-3	CASSYRGQATLIYF	TGTGCCAGCAGTTACCGGGGACAGGCAACCCTCATATATTTT
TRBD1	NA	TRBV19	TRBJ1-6	CASRPGQINSPLHF	TGTGCCAGTAGGCCGGGACAGATCAATTCACCCCTCCACTTT
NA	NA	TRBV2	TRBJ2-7	CAGGVSYEQYF	TGTGCCGGAGGGGTCTCCTACGAGCAGTACTTC
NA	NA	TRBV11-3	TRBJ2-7	CASSYPTGRSEQYF	TGTGCCAGCAGCTACCCGACAGGACGCTCGGAGCAGTACTTC
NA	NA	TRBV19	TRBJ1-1	CASSGEGTEAFF	TGTGCCAGTAGTGGGGAGGGCACTGAAGCTTTCTTT
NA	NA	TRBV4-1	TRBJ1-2	CASSQTRTALNYGYTF	TGCGCCAGCAGTCAAACGCGGACAGCCTTGAACTATGGCTACACCTTC
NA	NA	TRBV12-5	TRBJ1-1	CASGPLTGTEAFF	TGTGCTAGTGGTCCGTTGACAGGAACTGAAGCTTTCTTT
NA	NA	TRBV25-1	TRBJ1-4	CASRETGYNEKLFF	TGTGCCAGCAGGGAAACAGGGTACAATGAAAAACTGTTTTTT
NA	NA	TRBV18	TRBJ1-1	CASSPVGHSNTEAFF	TGTGCCAGCTCACCGGTCGGACACTCGAACACTGAAGCTTTCTTT
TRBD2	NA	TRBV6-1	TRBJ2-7	CASSDPGRGIYEQYF	TGTGCCAGCAGTGACCCCGGGAGGGGGATTTACGAGCAGTACTTC
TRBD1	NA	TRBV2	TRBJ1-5	CASNEVGQGLVQPQHF	TGTGCCAGCAACGAGGTGGGACAGGGTCTGGTTCAGCCCCAGCATTTT